Listed here are 9 T cell receptor beta chains from one sample, sequenced in a study of response to subunit inactivated influenza vaccine. TCRdb called the RT-PCR reads again in MiXCR, with one record for every CDR3 protein. Of more than 250,000 distinct CDR3 sequences detected, around a fifth appear once; the ten largest clones hold roughly 10%. The material sequenced was PBMCs from blood, taken approximately 22 months after vaccination. The receptor source for this set is a man between 50 and 70 years old who received an inactivated influenza vaccine.

This clonotype was observed a few times. The chain links TRBV12-3 or TRBV12-4 to TRBJ2-2; weak D call: TRBD1 (5 bases). The CDR3 contains 15 residues. V lost 4 bases, J lost 4 bases, and 13 bases lay in between. The CDR3 sequence is CASSWGTGATGELFF. In DNA form, the CDR3 reads TGTGCCAGCAGTTGGGGAACTGGGGCCACCGGGGAGCTGTTTTTT.

In this sample, this clonotype turned up many times. The chain carries TRBV6-2 or TRBV6-3 and TRBJ1-5; D is perhaps TRBD1 (6 bases). This CDR3 region has 15 residues. Deletions cut 2 bases from V and 9 bases from J, with 17 bases between. Germline loops: CDR1 MNHEY, CDR2 SVGEGT. The CDR3 bases are TGTGCCAGCAGTTACAGGGGGGTCTCCCTTGGGCCCCAGCATTTT. Its translation: CASSYRGVSLGPQHF.

This clonotype was observed at least ten times. V is TRBV12-3 or TRBV12-4 and J is TRBJ1-1; D unresolved. The V end lost 3 bases, the J end lost 2 bases, and 10 bases lay between the germline ends. The CDR3 has 14 amino acids. The CDR3: CASSFFHSNTEAFF. Written as DNA, the CDR3 is TGTGCCAGCAGTTTTTTTCACAGCAACACTGAAGCTTTCTTT.

The chain couples TRBV29-1 to TRBJ2-1, with TRBD1 matching 8 bases. Losses at the gene ends were 7 bases for V and 4 bases for J; bases not matched to a gene: 9. The CDR3 spans 14 residues. Germline V gene sequence: CDR1 SQVTM, CDR2 ANQGSEA. The CDR3 region is CSGRDRQPYNEQFF. CDR3 sequence (DNA): TGCAGCGGTCGGGACAGGCAGCCGTACAATGAGCAGTTCTTC.

This chain joins TRBV6-2 or TRBV6-3 and TRBJ2-7, with TRBD1 as a possible D gene (6 bases). The V end lost 4 bases, the J end lost 11 bases, and 12 bases lay between the germline ends. Germline V lookup: CDR1 MNHEY, CDR2 SVGEGT. The CDR3 sequence is 11 residues long. The DNA for the CDR3 is TGTGCCAGCAGTTCTGGACAGAATGAGTACTTC. It translates to CASSSGQNEYF.

The genes are TRBV30 and TRBJ1-1; D not certain. The CDR3 has 11 amino acids. The ends were cut back, 2 bases at V and 7 bases at J, with 8 bases in the middle. CDR1 is GTSNPN, CDR2 SVGIG, per germline (reference sequence). The CDR3 loop is CAWSPRYEAFF. The CDR3 coding sequence is TGTGCCTGGAGTCCCCGATATGAAGCTTTCTTT.

This clonotype has more than one count but fewer than ten. The chain has TRBV7-2 and TRBJ2-3; a weak D match, TRBD1 (5 bases). V was pared by 2 bases and J by 6 bases, with 6 bases between. This CDR3 spans 12 amino acids. From germline, CDR1 is SGHTA and CDR2 FQGNSA. DNA for the CDR3: TGTGCCAGCAGCTTACACAGGGATACGCAGTATTTT. Its translation: CASSLHRDTQYF.

This clonotype has a count of ten or more. The chain has TRBV16 and TRBJ1-2, with D unclear. The CDR3 extends over 12 amino acids. Trimming pared 2 bases from V and 8 bases from J, leaving 9 bases between. Germline-derived CDR1 and CDR2 are KGHSY and FQNENV. The CDR3 coding sequence is TGTGCCAGCAGCCAAAATACGGACGGCTACACCTTC. Protein sequence: CASSQNTDGYTF.

Comments on this clonotype: A much larger clone lies a single base off, so this may be a read error. Because the CDR3's place on the DNA is in doubt, the DNA is left out and the CDR3 is given as listed by TCRdb. The CDR3 loop is CASSQWGSGSPLQF. This chain links TRBV14 with TRBJ1-6. The V gene's germline CDR1 is SGHDN and CDR2 FVKESK. The CDR3 region is 14 residues in length, termini included.